This TCR beta chain is drawn from a study of blood T cell repertoires in COVID-19. Study summary: Sites in the United States, Italy and Spain provided acute and convalescent COVID-19 samples. In each case, the material was cDNA or gDNA derived from T cells, B-cell-depleted T cells, or PBMCs.

This clone was seen a handful of times. The germline gives CDR1 LNHDA, CDR2 SQIVND (reference sequence). The CDR3 is 14 residues long. Losses at the gene ends were 3 bases for V and 7 bases for J; bases not matched to a gene: 4. Original data processing: Reference gene primer amplification in the assay estimated nucleated cell counts. TCRdb's table, derived via immunoSEQ multiplex PCR, lists solely in-frame clones and lacks some. The V and J calls and clone size were taken over from that table, and D and trimming were inferred from the DNA. The sample carries about 200,000 clones, about nine tenths recorded once.

The sequencing input was peripheral blood. This chain links TRBV19 with TRBJ2-7, with 12 bases that match TRBD2. The source of this sequence is a man at least 80 years old with acute or convalescent COVID-19. CDR3 coding DNA: TGTGCCAGTAGTATGGCTAGCGGGAGGGTGGAGCAGTACTTC. This translates into CASSMASGRVEQYF.